This is a list of T cell receptor beta chains from one sample in a study of T cells in localized non-small cell lung cancer. Assay used: immunoSEQ multiplex PCR; TCRdb lists only in-frame clones, some missing. The table has over 30,000 clones, roughly 88% seen once. Sequenced here: peripheral blood, sampled before any cancer treatment. These receptors were obtained from a woman between 35 and 70 years old with stage I lung adenocarcinoma. CDR3s include the opening cysteine and the closing phenylalanine or tryptophan. The D gene is left open where the match is weak. Clone size appears in some rows only: once, few, many, or a class for an expanded clone.

TRBV7-7,TRBD2,.,TRBJ2-3,CASSPGTSGSDTQYF,TGTGCTAGCAGCCCGGGGACTAGCGGTTCAGATACGCAGTATTTT
TRBV6-1,TRBD2,.,TRBJ2-1,CASSEGGSKWNEQFF,TGTGCCAGCAGTGAGGGCGGGAGTAAATGGAATGAGCAGTTCTTC
TRBV5-6,TRBD1,.,TRBJ2-1,CASSTWAGGGDEQFF,TGTGCCAGCAGCACCTGGGCAGGGGGTGGAGATGAGCAGTTCTTC
TRBV10-3,.,few,TRBJ1-1,CAISDSHQGGNTEAFF,TGTGCCATCAGTGACTCCCACCAGGGTGGGAACACTGAAGCTTTCTTT
TRBV5-1,.,.,TRBJ2-1,CASSFESGYNEQFF,TGCGCCAGCAGCTTTGAAAGCGGCTACAATGAGCAGTTCTTC
TRBV5-6,TRBD1,.,TRBJ1-2,CASSVRSGQGANIYGYTF,TGTGCCAGCAGCGTAAGATCGGGACAGGGAGCGAATATCTATGGCTACACCTTC
TRBV30,.,.,TRBJ2-2,CAWSPHGVGELFF,TGTGCCTGGAGCCCCCACGGTGTCGGGGAGCTGTTTTTT
TRBV30,.,.,TRBJ2-1,CAWSTGGSYNEQFF,TGTGCCTGGAGTACCGGAGGGTCCTACAATGAGCAGTTCTTC
TRBV5-1,TRBD1,.,TRBJ2-7,CASSLDPGQGREQYF,TGCGCCAGCAGCTTGGACCCGGGACAGGGGAGGGAGCAGTACTTC
TRBV5-1,.,.,TRBJ2-2,CASSFGYSGNTGELFF,TGCGCCAGCAGCTTTGGATATAGCGGCAACACCGGGGAGCTGTTTTTT
TRBV6-6,.,.,TRBJ2-1,CASSHQETHEQFF,TGTGCCAGCAGCCATCAGGAGACCCATGAGCAGTTCTTC
TRBV27,.,.,TRBJ2-1,CASSRPGSLLSNEQFF,TGTGCCAGCAGTAGGCCCGGGTCCCTTCTAAGTAATGAGCAGTTCTTC
TRBV7-2,.,.,TRBJ2-7,CASSNGREQRRSF,TGTGCCAGCAGCAACGGCCGGGAACAAAGGAGGTCCTTC
TRBV18,.,.,TRBJ2-1,CASSPPTTPYNEQFF,TGTGCCAGCTCACCACCGACTACCCCCTACAATGAGCAGTTCTTC
TRBV6-5,TRBD1,.,TRBJ1-2,CASNVRDRGWGYTF,TGTGCCAGCAACGTGCGGGACAGGGGCTGGGGCTACACCTTC
TRBV6-1,TRBD2,.,TRBJ2-1,CASSEIAGGPNEQFF,TGTGCCAGCAGTGAAATAGCGGGAGGGCCCAATGAGCAGTTCTTC
TRBV10-3,TRBD2,.,TRBJ2-7,CAIRSGRTSYEQYF,TGTGCCATTAGGAGCGGGAGGACCTCCTACGAGCAGTACTTC
TRBV7-9,.,.,TRBJ2-3,CASSRDRVGTDTQYF,TGTGCCAGCAGCAGAGATCGGGTCGGCACAGATACGCAGTATTTT
TRBV5-8,.,.,TRBJ1-4,CASSPESEKLFF,TGTGCCAGCAGCCCCGAGAGCGAAAAACTGTTTTTT
TRBV2,.,.,TRBJ2-1,CASRSTVSYNEQFF,TGTGCCAGCAGGTCGACAGTCTCCTACAATGAGCAGTTCTTC
TRBV18,TRBD1,.,TRBJ1-2,CASSPRWDRESDGYTF,TGTGCCAGCTCACCTCGCTGGGACAGGGAATCGGATGGCTACACCTTC
TRBV23-1,TRBD2,.,TRBJ2-2,CASSQSGTSGRVGAGELFF,TGCGCCAGCAGTCAGTCCGGGACTAGCGGGAGGGTTGGAGCCGGGGAGCTGTTTTTT
TRBV19,TRBD1,.,TRBJ1-2,CASSMGQGSFHGYTF,TGTGCCAGTAGTATGGGACAGGGTAGTTTCCATGGCTACACCTTC
TRBV7-6,.,.,TRBJ2-5,CASRPGTQETQYF,TGTGCCAGCAGGCCCGGGACGCAAGAGACCCAGTACTTC
TRBV7-2,TRBD2,.,TRBJ2-2,CASKSGNSGELFF,TGTGCCAGCAAAAGCGGGAATTCCGGGGAGCTGTTTTTT
TRBV28,.,.,TRBJ1-1,CASSFTGNTEAFF,TGTGCCAGCAGTTTTACGGGGAACACTGAAGCTTTCTTT
TRBV18,.,once,TRBJ1-2,CASSPVEGKRGYTF,TGTGCCAGCTCACCTGTCGAGGGGAAGAGGGGCTACACCTTC
TRBV2,TRBD1,.,TRBJ1-5,CASSPRGTGSNQPQHF,TGTGCCAGCAGTCCCCGGGGGACAGGGAGCAATCAGCCCCAGCATTTT
TRBV5-4,.,.,TRBJ1-1,CASSLDRASNTEAFF,TGTGCCAGCAGCTTGGACAGGGCTTCGAACACTGAAGCTTTCTTT
TRBV10-3,.,.,TRBJ1-4,CAISTFSARDSGTTNEKLFF,TGTGCCATCTCCACCTTTTCGGCCCGCGATTCCGGGACAACTAATGAAAAACTGTTTTTT
TRBV21-1,.,.,TRBJ1-5,CASSNPESGGNQPQHF,TGTGCCAGCAGCAACCCTGAGTCCGGGGGCAATCAGCCCCAGCATTTT
TRBV10-3,TRBD1,.,TRBJ2-6,CAISGDTTGGSSGANVLTF,TGTGCCATCAGTGGGGACACGACAGGGGGGTCCTCTGGGGCCAACGTCCTGACTTTC
TRBV5-8,.,.,TRBJ1-1,CASNNGGGIPGEAFF,TGTGCCAGCAATAATGGGGGGGGGATCCCCGGTGAAGCTTTCTTT
TRBV18,TRBD2,.,TRBJ2-1,CASSPYNGGSSYNEQFF,TGTGCCAGCTCACCTTATAACGGGGGGAGCTCCTACAATGAGCAGTTCTTC
TRBV18,TRBD1,.,TRBJ2-1,CASSPPRGGREQFF,TGTGCCAGCTCACCCCCACGAGGGGGCAGGGAGCAGTTCTTC
TRBV28,.,.,TRBJ2-3,CASSFVGSTQYF,TGTGCCAGCAGTTTCGTGGGCAGTACGCAGTATTTT
TRBV6-5,TRBD1,few,TRBJ1-1,CASSPQGAWGTEAFF,TGTGCCAGCAGTCCCCAGGGGGCGTGGGGCACTGAAGCTTTCTTT
TRBV12-5,TRBD2,.,TRBJ2-3,CASGLGLAGADTQYF,TGTGCTAGTGGTCTCGGACTAGCGGGAGCAGATACGCAGTATTTT
TRBV28,TRBD1,.,TRBJ2-3,CASSNRGGTDTQYF,TGTGCCAGCAGTAACAGGGGAGGCACAGATACGCAGTATTTT
TRBV7-9,.,.,TRBJ2-5,CASSLGGRETQYF,TGTGCCAGCAGCTTAGGTGGGCGAGAGACCCAGTACTTC
TRBV5-5,TRBD1,.,TRBJ1-2,CASSLQTGGIHGYTF,TGTGCCAGCAGCTTACAGACAGGGGGGATCCATGGCTACACCTTC
TRBV7-3,TRBD2,.,TRBJ2-7,CASSPVAGGSYEQYF,TGTGCCAGCAGTCCCGTAGCGGGAGGCTCCTACGAGCAGTACTTC